A selection of T cell receptor beta chains follows, all from one sample in a study of identical twins. Via MiXCR, TCRdb re-called the 5' RACE reads, giving one row per CDR3 protein. The repertoire holds a few hundred thousand distinct CDR3 sequences, more than 9% seen once, with just over 7% in the top ten. The same specimen was also included in a second study, on yellow fever vaccine responses in identical twins.

The specimen was CD8+ T cells sorted from blood. These receptors all stem from a woman younger than 35 in good health. CDR3s include the opening cysteine and the closing phenylalanine or tryptophan.

J | V | CDR3
TRBJ2-7 | TRBV15 | CATSRDGAVSPYEQYF
TRBJ2-7 | TRBV20-1 | CSAKSLAGGYEQYF
TRBJ2-2 | TRBV15 | CATSPVGGGGPELFF
TRBJ2-3 | TRBV24-1 | CATSDPYGLSTDTQYF
TRBJ2-7 | TRBV12-3/TRBV12-4 | CASSLAGDEQYF
TRBJ2-7 | TRBV5-1 | CASSLGLAGGSYEQYF
TRBJ2-1 | TRBV28 | CASNSGTSGRAYNEQFF
TRBJ2-1 | TRBV6-4 | CASSESGGAGGNEQFF
TRBJ2-7 | TRBV9 | CASSVGQTGEQYF
TRBJ1-5 | TRBV2 | CASSGQGARQPQHF
TRBJ2-7 | TRBV15 | CATSTRSLADHPYEQYF
TRBJ2-5 | TRBV2 | CASHPGQGWKTQYF
TRBJ2-5 | TRBV6-5 | CASSTYNQETQYF
TRBJ1-2 | TRBV29-1 | CSVGGYGYTF
TRBJ2-1 | TRBV7-9 | CASSYRWDYNEQFF
TRBJ2-1 | TRBV4-1 | CASSQTHVEQFF
TRBJ2-3 | TRBV15 | CATSSPQKLADTQYF
TRBJ2-2 | TRBV7-9 | CASSSWTGSFIGELFF
TRBJ2-2 | TRBV12-2 | CATHIAGSDTGELFF
TRBJ1-1 | TRBV3-1 | CASSQAWRLNTEAFF
TRBJ2-3 | TRBV7-6 | CASSGPGGGWTDTQYF
TRBJ2-3 | TRBV6-1 | CASSRTSGSSDTQYF
TRBJ2-1 | TRBV20-1 | CSARTSGGSSYNEQFF
TRBJ2-2 | TRBV20-1 | CSATTGSGELFF
TRBJ2-1 | TRBV2 | CASSEIIYNEQFF
TRBJ2-5 | TRBV10-3 | CAISPGSEETQYF
TRBJ1-4 | TRBV20-1 | CSARGDRGHEGEKLFF
TRBJ2-7 | TRBV4-1 | CASSQDRDRLYEQYF
TRBJ2-1 | TRBV20-1 | CSARDEASGTSNEQFF
TRBJ2-5 | TRBV5-5 | CASSLQGSVQETQYF
TRBJ2-1 | TRBV7-9 | CASSLFRYNEQFF
TRBJ2-3 | TRBV6-4 | CASSTDATGTGVTDTQYF
TRBJ2-3 | TRBV20-1 | CSASLTSGRSDTQYF
TRBJ1-1 | TRBV6-5 | CASSYWRDIREAFF